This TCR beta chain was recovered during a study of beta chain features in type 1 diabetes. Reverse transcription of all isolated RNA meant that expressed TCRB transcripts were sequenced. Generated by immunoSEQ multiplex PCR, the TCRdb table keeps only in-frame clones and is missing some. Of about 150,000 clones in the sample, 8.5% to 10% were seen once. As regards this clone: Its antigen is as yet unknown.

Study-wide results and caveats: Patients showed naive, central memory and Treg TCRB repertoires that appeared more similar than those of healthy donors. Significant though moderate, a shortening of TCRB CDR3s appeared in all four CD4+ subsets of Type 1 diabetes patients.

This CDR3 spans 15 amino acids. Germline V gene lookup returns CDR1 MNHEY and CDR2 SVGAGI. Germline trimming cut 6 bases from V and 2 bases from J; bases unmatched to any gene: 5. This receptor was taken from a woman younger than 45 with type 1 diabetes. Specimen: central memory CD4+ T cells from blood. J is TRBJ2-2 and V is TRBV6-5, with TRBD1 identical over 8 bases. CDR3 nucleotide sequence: TGTGCCAGCAGGGGGACAGGAGTTAACACCGGGGAGCTGTTTTTT. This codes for CASRGTGVNTGELFF.